This T cell receptor (beta chain) was found in a study of CD8 T cells in ankylosing spondylitis. TCRdb re-analysed the 5' RACE reads in MiXCR, keeping a single row per CDR3 protein. The sample records approximately 400,000 distinct CDR3 sequences, roughly 17% being singletons. The CDR3 totals 16 residues. Germline values: CDR1 MNHEY, CDR2 SVGEGT. V dropped 2 bases and J dropped 2 bases, with 16 bases sitting between them. Note on this clonotype: No antigen is known for it.

Study results and limitations: Among TCR beta sequences, a motif of under ten highly homologous variants appeared characteristic of ankylosing spondylitis blood. Disease-linked clones were CD8+ and relatively rare in peripheral blood.

The receptor was isolated from a male donor with ankylosing spondylitis. Material for sequencing was blood, either unsorted or a sorted T cell fraction (not recorded which). This chain connects TRBV6-2 or TRBV6-3 to TRBJ2-7; D is possibly TRBD1 (6 bases). CDR3 nucleotide sequence: TGTGCCAGCAGTTACGGCACGGGACACCGCCCCTACGAGCAGTACTTC. It is translated as CASSYGTGHRPYEQYF.